The rows below give T cell receptor beta chains drawn from one sample of a study of blood T cell repertoires in COVID-19. Sequencing was performed with immunoSEQ multiplex PCR; in TCRdb, only in-frame clones are kept and a portion is missing. The data contain 150,000 to 200,000 clones, more than 80% of them seen just once; the ten biggest clones take up around 7.5%. Sequencing used peripheral blood. The receptors here all came from a woman aged 55-69 years with acute or convalescent COVID-19. The conserved cysteine and the conserved F or W are not part of the CDR3 here. Fields, in order: D gene, CDR3 length, V gene, CDR3 protein. The D gene is left open where the match is weak.

TRBD2,11,TRBV12-5,ASALAGADEQF
NA,12,TRBV5-4,ASSLSGDDEKLF
NA,13,TRBV18,ASSPLPNGFNEQF
TRBD1,13,TRBV29-1,SVPPDRGSYNEQF
TRBD1,13,TRBV11-2,ASSSRTGGNYGYT
NA,14,TRBV6-6,ASSYGIRVLNQPQH
NA,14,TRBV3-1/TRBV3-2,ASSPTLSGGNYGYT
NA,14,TRBV5-1,ASSLGAGAVGTEAF
NA,12,TRBV19,ASSARDFQETQY
TRBD1,15,TRBV19,ADTPGQGPGSNQPQH
NA,13,TRBV9,ASSVSQGQAGELF
TRBD1,12,TRBV29-1,SALSGGRTGELF
NA,9,TRBV23-1,ASSRGSPLH
NA,13,TRBV5-1,ASSTEVGLDGGYT
NA,12,TRBV5-4,ASSLGLREETQY
NA,10,TRBV3-1/TRBV3-2,ASSHRGQRLF
TRBD1,15,TRBV11-2,ASSLERTGGAGAEQY
NA,12,TRBV18,ASSPGLKDQPQH
TRBD2,13,TRBV10-3,AISEGVAGDNEQF
TRBD2,15,TRBV24-1,ATSDPLSGGVTDTQY
NA,11,TRBV7-9,ASKRDTGETQY
NA,13,TRBV3-1/TRBV3-2,ASSQGQQSNQPQH
NA,10,TRBV12-3/TRBV12-4,ASGPNGGRAF
TRBD2,16,TRBV15,ATSRDPQAGGVGGQQF
TRBD2,15,TRBV28,ASSSPSGRGNTGELF
TRBD2,15,TRBV7-8,ASSRNKEVAGGNEQF